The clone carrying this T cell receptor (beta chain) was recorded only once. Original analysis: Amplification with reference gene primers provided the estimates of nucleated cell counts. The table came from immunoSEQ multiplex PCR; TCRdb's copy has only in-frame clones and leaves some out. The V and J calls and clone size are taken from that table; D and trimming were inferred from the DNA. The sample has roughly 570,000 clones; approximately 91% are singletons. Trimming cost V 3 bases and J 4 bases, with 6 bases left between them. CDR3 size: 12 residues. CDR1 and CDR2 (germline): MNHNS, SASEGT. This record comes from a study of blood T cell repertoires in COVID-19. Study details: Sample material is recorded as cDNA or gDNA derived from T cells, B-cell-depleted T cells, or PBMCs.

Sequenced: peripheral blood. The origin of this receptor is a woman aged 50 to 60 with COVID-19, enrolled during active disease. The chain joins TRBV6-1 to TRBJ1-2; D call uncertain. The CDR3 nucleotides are TGTGCCAGCAGTGACCCCTCCTATGGCTACACCTTC. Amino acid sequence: CASSDPSYGYTF.